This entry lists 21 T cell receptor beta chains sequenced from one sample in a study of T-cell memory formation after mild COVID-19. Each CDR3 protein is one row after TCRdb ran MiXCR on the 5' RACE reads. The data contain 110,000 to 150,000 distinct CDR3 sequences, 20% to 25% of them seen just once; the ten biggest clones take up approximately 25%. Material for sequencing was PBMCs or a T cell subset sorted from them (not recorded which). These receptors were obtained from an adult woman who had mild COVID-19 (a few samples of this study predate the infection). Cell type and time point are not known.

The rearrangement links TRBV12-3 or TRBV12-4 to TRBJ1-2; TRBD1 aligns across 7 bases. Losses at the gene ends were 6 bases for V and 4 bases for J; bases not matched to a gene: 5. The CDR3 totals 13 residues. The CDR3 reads CASRTGSVYGYTF. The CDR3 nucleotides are TGTGCCAGCAGGACAGGGTCGGTCTATGGCTACACCTTC.

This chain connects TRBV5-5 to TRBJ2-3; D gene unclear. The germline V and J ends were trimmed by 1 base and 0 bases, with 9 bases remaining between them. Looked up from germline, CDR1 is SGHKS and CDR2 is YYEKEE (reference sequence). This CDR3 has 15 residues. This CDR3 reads CASSLLRHSTDTQYF. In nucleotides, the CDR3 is TGTGCCAGCAGCTTGCTCCGCCATAGCACAGATACGCAGTATTTT.

CDR3 region: CSVESRGTNTGELFF. Here the CDR3 DNA reads TGCAGCGTCGAGAGCAGGGGTACTAACACCGGGGAGCTGTTTTTT. This sequence joins TRBV29-1 and TRBJ2-2; D may be TRBD1 (6 bases). CDR1 SQVTM and CDR2 ANQGSEA come from the germline V gene. Deletions cut 6 bases from V and 2 bases from J, with 16 bases between. The CDR3 contains 15 residues.

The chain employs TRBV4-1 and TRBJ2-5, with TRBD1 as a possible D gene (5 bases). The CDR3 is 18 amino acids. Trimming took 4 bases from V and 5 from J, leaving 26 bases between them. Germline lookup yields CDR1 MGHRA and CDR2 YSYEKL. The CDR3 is CASSPQMSSLGARETQYF. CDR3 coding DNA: TGCGCCAGCAGCCCTCAAATGTCGAGTCTAGGGGCTCGGGAGACCCAGTACTTC.

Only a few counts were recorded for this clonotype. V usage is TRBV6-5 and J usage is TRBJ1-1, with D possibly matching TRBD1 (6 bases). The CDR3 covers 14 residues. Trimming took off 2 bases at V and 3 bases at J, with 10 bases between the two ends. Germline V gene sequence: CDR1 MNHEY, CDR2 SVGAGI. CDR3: CASSYTGSDTEAFF. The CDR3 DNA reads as TGTGCCAGCAGTTACACAGGGTCAGACACTGAAGCTTTCTTT.

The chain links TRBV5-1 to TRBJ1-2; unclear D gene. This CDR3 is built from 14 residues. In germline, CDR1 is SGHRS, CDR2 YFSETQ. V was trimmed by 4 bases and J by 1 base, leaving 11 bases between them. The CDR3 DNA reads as TGCGCCAGCAGCCCCACGTGGGATAACTATGGCTACACCTTC. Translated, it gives CASSPTWDNYGYTF.

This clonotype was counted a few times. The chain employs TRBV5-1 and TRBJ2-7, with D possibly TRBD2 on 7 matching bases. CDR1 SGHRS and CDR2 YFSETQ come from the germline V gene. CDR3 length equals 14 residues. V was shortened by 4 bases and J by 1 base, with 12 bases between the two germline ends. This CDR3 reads CASSRRGGSYEQYF. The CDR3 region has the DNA TGCGCCAGCAGCCGCAGGGGAGGGTCCTACGAGCAGTACTTC.

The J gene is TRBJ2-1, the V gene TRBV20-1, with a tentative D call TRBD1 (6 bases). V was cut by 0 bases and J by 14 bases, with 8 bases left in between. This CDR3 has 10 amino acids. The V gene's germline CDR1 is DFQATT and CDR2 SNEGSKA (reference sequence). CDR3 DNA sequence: TGCAGTGCTAGAGAGGGACAAGAGTTCTTC. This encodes CSAREGQEFF.

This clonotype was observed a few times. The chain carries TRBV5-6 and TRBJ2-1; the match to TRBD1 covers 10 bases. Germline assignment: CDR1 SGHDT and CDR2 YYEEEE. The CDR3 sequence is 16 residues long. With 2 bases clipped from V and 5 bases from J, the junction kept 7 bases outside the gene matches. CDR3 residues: CASSFEGTGAHNEQFF. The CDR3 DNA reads TGTGCCAGCAGCTTCGAGGGGACAGGGGCCCACAATGAGCAGTTCTTC.

The CDR3 DNA sequence: TGCGCCAGCAGCCAAGGAGCTTATCCCACAGATACGCAGTATTTT. Translating it yields CASSQGAYPTDTQYF. The chain recombines TRBV4-1 with TRBJ2-3; no definite D call. This CDR3 comprises 15 residues. Germline values: CDR1 MGHRA, CDR2 YSYEKL. V lost 1 base, J lost 2 bases, and 10 bases lay in between.

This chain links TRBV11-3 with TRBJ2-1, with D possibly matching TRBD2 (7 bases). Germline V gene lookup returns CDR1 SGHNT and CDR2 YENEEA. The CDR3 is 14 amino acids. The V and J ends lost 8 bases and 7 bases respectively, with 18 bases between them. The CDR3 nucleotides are TGTGCCAGCGGGGGGGCGGGAGCTGGTAATGAGCAGTTCTTC. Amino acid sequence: CASGGAGAGNEQFF.

The CDR3 nucleotides read TGTGCCAGCAGCTTAATGGGGAGAGGGGATCAGCCCCAGCATTTT. It is translated as CASSLMGRGDQPQHF. The chain is built from TRBV7-8 and TRBJ1-5; TRBD1 might be the D (5 bases). The CDR3 loop spans 15 amino acids. V was shortened by 2 bases and J by 5 bases, with 13 bases between the two germline ends. Germline CDR1 and CDR2: SGHVS and FQNEAQ.

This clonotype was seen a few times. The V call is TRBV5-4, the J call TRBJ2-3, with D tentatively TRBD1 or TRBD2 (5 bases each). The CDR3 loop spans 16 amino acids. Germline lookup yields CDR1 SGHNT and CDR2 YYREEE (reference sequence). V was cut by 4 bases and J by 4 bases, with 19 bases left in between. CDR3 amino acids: CASSIRTLQGADTQYF. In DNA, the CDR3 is TGTGCCAGCAGCATCAGGACACTTCAGGGAGCAGATACGCAGTATTTT.

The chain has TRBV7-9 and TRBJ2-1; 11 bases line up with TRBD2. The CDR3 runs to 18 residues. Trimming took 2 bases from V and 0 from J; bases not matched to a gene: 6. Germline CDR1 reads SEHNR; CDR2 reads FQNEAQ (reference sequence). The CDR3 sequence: CASSLNLAGGFSYNEQFF. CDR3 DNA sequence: TGTGCCAGCAGCTTAAACCTAGCGGGAGGATTCTCCTACAATGAGCAGTTCTTC.

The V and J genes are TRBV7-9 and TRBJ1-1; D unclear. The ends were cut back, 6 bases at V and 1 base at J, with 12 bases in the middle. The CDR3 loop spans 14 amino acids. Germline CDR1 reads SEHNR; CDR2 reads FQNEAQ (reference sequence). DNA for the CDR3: TGTGCCAGCAGGTCGGACGGAGGGAACACTGAAGCTTTCTTT. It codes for CASRSDGGNTEAFF.

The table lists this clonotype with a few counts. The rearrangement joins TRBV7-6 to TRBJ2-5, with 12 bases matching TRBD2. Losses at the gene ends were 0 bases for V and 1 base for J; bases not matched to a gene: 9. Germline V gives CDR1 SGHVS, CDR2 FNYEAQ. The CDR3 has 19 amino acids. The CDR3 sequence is CASSLALRLAGGPQETQYF. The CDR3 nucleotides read TGTGCCAGCAGCTTAGCGCTTCGTCTAGCGGGAGGGCCCCAAGAGACCCAGTACTTC.

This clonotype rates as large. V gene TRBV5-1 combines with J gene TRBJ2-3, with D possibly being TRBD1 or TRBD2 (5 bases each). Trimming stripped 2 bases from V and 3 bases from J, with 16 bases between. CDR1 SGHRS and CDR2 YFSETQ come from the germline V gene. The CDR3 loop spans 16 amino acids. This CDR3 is CASSLHLEGITDTQYF. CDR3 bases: TGCGCCAGCAGCTTACATCTCGAGGGGATAACAGATACGCAGTATTTT.

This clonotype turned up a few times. The CDR3 DNA reads TGTGCCAGCAGCTCAGCAGGGACTGGCTACACCTTC. It codes for CASSSAGTGYTF. The chain couples TRBV9 to TRBJ1-2; weak D call: TRBD1 (5 bases). CDR1 is SGDLS and CDR2 is YYNGEE in the germline V gene. The CDR3 length is 12 residues. Trimming took 4 bases from V and 7 from J, leaving 11 bases between them.

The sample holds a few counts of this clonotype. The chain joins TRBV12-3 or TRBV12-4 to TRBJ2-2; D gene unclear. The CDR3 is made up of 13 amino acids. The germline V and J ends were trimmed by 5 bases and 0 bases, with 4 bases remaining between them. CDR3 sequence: CASSPPNTGELFF. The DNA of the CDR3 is TGTGCCAGCAGTCCCCCGAACACCGGGGAGCTGTTTTTT.

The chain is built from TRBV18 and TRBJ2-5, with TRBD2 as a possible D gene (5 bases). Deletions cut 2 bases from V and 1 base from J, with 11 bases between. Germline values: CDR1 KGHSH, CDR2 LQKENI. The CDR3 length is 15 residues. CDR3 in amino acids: CASSPGGAAQETQYF. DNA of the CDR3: TGTGCCAGCTCACCAGGTGGAGCGGCCCAAGAGACCCAGTACTTC.

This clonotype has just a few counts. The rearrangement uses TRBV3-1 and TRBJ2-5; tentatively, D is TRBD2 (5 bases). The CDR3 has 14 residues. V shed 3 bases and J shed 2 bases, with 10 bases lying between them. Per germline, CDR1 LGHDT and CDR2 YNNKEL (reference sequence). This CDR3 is CASSHLAKQETQYF. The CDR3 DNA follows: TGTGCCAGCAGCCACCTAGCCAAGCAAGAGACCCAGTACTTC.